This entry concerns a single T cell receptor beta chain. Germline CDR1 and CDR2: SNHLY and FYNNEI. The CDR3 runs 14 residues. With 10 bases clipped from V and 5 bases from J, the junction kept 11 bases outside the gene matches. This entry belongs to a study of blood T cell repertoires in COVID-19. Study in general: Samples taken during acute and convalescent COVID-19 were collected in the United States, Italy and Spain. PBMCs, B-cell-depleted T cells, or T cells were the source of the cDNA or gDNA that made up the material.

Study processing details: For nucleated cells, counts were estimated from reference gene primer amplification. The data were produced by immunoSEQ multiplex PCR, yet TCRdb's version contains in-frame clones alone and is incomplete. That table supplies the V and J calls and clone size; D and trimming were determined from the DNA. The repertoire includes about 120,000 clones, approximately 88% of them detected once, and under 0.85% sits in the top ten. The sample comprised peripheral blood. The receptor comes from a woman in her 70s with acute or convalescent COVID-19. The V call is TRBV2, the J call TRBJ1-1, with TRBD1 matching over 9 bases. DNA of the CDR3: TGTGCCACTCACAGCGAGACAGGGGGAACTGAAGCTTTCTTT. Residues: CATHSETGGTEAFF. Full variable domain (missing parts from reference TRBV2 and TRBJ1-1): EPEVTQTPSHQVTQMGQEVILRCVPISNHLYFYWYRQILGQKVEFLVSFYNNEISEKSEIFDDQFSVERPDGSNFTLKIRSTKLEDSAMYFCATHSETGGTEAFFGQGTRLTVV.